The present TCR beta chain was sequenced within a study of low-dose radiotherapy and immunotherapy resistance in tumors. Time point described: after trial treatment. Regarding treatment: LDRT plus nivolumab, ipilimumab, low-dose cyclophosphamide and aspirin (RACIN trial). This clonotype was seen many times. Per germline, CDR1 MDHEN and CDR2 SYDVKM. Germline trimming cut 5 bases from V and 6 bases from J; bases unmatched to any gene: 3. The CDR3 length is 12 residues. First-strand cDNA used TRAV- and TRBV-specific primers, covering alpha and beta chains. PCR amplification of the TCRs was performed with Phusion for 20 PCR cycles, and it relied on a constant-region primer together with a V-primer adapter. TCRdb reanalysed the reads using MiXCR and keeps one entry per CDR3 protein. The table includes about 80,000 distinct CDR3 sequences, less than 20% detected once.

The source material was PBMCs, sampled after low-dose radiotherapy plus immunotherapy. This chain uses TRBV28 with TRBJ2-7, with 8 positions matching TRBD1. The source is a male donor with prostate cancer. The DNA of the CDR3 is TGTGCCAGCAGTATCAGGGGGCTCGAGCAGTACTTC. It translates to CASSIRGLEQYF.